This T cell receptor beta chain was found in a study of identical twins. Points from the study as a whole: Beta out-of-frame sequences displayed a weaker excess of sharing between twins.

The germline V gene has CDR1 MNHEY and CDR2 SMNVEV (reference sequence). V gave up 5 bases and J gave up 4 bases; unmatched junction bases: 8. The CDR3 runs to 17 residues. cDNA molecules carried unique molecular identifiers, and template switching added a universal primer site. TCRdb redid the calling of the 5' RACE reads with MiXCR, one entry per CDR3 protein. Of 1.5 million to 2 million distinct CDR3 sequences in the sample, about 32% were seen once. This clonotype is a singleton in its sample. Its cognate antigen is unknown. The chain recombines TRBV27 with TRBJ2-6; TRBD1 matches 10 bases. Sequenced input: cord blood. The clonotype comes from a newborn girl in good health. CDR3 sequence (DNA): TGTGCCAGCAGTGCCGACAGGGGGCCTTACGGGGCCAACGTCCTGACTTTC. Protein: CASSADRGPYGANVLTF. Full variable domain (remainder filled in from reference TRBV27 and TRBJ2-6): EAQVTQNPRYLITVTGKKLTVTCSQNMNHEYMSWYRQDPGLGLRQIYYSMNVEVTDKGDVPEGYKVSRKEKRNFPLILESPSPNQTSLYFCASSADRGPYGANVLTFGAGSRLTVL.